This T cell receptor beta chain was identified during a study of cytomegalovirus exposure and HLA in healthy donors. The PCR made use of 60 Vbeta and 13 Jbeta primers. Using immunoSEQ multiplex PCR, the repertoire was profiled, and TCRdb retains in-frame clones only, with some absent. The sample has some 130,000 clones, about 80% seen once; the top ten hold around 3.3%. The TCR sequence derives from a male donor in good health and CMV-seronegative. The material sequenced was PBMCs.

DNA of the CDR3: TGTGCCAGCATCTCCCGGAGGGGGGGCTACAATGAGCAGTTCTTC. This encodes CASISRRGGYNEQFF. V is TRBV5-6 and J is TRBJ2-1, with D maybe TRBD2 (7 bases). This CDR3 has 15 amino acids. Trimming took 6 bases from V and 3 from J, leaving 16 bases between them. CDR1 is SGHDT, CDR2 YYEEEE, per germline.